This paragraph reports one T cell receptor beta chain. Between the trimmed V and J ends, which lost 0 bases and 0 bases, there was a span of 8 bases. Germline loops: CDR1 SGDLS, CDR2 YYNGEE. The CDR3 runs 15 residues. In the original processing: Nucleated cell number was recorded as an estimate derived from reference gene primer amplification. Assay used: immunoSEQ multiplex PCR; TCRdb lists only in-frame clones, some missing. V, J and clone size derive from that table, while D and trimming were established from the DNA sequence. The sample carries 100,000 to 150,000 clones, more than 70% recorded once. The data stem from a study of blood T cell repertoires in COVID-19.

Sequencing used peripheral blood. This receptor was identified in a woman aged 80 or older with acute or convalescent COVID-19. The rearrangement links TRBV9 to TRBJ2-3; possible D gene TRBD1, 5 bases. The CDR3 DNA is TGTGCCAGCAGCGTAGGCTCAGGGAGCACAGATACGCAGTATTTT. This encodes CASSVGSGSTDTQYF.